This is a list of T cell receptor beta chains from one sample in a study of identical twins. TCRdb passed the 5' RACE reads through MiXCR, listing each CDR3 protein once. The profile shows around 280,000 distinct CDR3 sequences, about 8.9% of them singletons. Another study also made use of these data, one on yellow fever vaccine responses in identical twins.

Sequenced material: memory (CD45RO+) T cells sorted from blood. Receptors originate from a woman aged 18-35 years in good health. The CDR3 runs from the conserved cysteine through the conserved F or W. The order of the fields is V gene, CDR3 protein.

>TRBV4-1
CASSPGLVETQYF
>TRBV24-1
CASAHVNEGEQFF
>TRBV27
CASSLSGGGATNEKLFF
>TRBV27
CASGLILGGDNEQFF
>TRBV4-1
CASSQGQGWDYGYTF
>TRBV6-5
CASSYFNEQYF
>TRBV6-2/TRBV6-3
CASSPAGQGPKQFF
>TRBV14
CASSRMGERPSGEQYF
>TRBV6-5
CASSYGAGGGYEQYF
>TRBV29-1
CSVGVRGLANEKLFF
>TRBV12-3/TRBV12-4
CASSFDTYQPQHF
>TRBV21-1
CASSKDLLSSYNEQFF
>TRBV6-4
CASSAWGQHNQPQHF
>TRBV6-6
CASTEQAFLGYTF
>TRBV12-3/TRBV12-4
CTSCLGLVGAGGNQPQHF
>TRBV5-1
CASSHGLAGGSYEQYF
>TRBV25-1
CASSEYGPGYSPLHF
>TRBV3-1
CASSQDLVTSEYQETQYF
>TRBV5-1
CASSLGSSGSGGKNIQYF
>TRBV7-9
CASSPPAANTGELFF
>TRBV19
CASSRSGTGGYEQYF
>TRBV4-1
CASSQVSDGYTF
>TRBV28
CASSSGGAQGSETQYF